Presented here are 5 T cell receptor beta chains from one specimen sequenced in a study of T-cell reconstitution after alpha-beta-depleted transplantation in children. Unique molecular identifiers were used in preparing the TCRbeta library. TCRdb reprocessed the PCR reads via MiXCR and lists one record per CDR3 protein. The table lists about 100,000 distinct CDR3 sequences, under 9% of them singletons. The sample was PBMCs, taken before TCRalphabeta/CD19-depleted stem cell transplant. Receptors originate from a boy aged 2 to 10 with acute lymphoblastic leukemia, due to receive a stem cell transplant.

The V call is TRBV3-1, the J call TRBJ2-7, with D possibly being TRBD1 or TRBD2 (7 bases each). CDR1 and CDR2 from the germline V gene are LGHDT and YNNKEL (reference sequence). V lost 10 bases to trimming and J lost 2 bases, with 15 bases between them. The CDR3 contains 13 residues. The DNA of the CDR3 is TGTGCCAAATCAGGGGGAGGGACCTACGAGCAGTACTTC. The encoded protein is CAKSGGGTYEQYF.

The chain couples TRBV7-9 to TRBJ1-2, with 7 bases matching TRBD1. V lost 2 bases and J lost 4; bases outside the gene matches: 7. The CDR3 loop spans 15 amino acids. Germline assignment: CDR1 SEHNR and CDR2 FQNEAQ (reference sequence). CDR3 loop: CASSLSAQGSYGYTF. The CDR3 nucleotides are TGTGCCAGCAGCTTATCCGCACAGGGGTCCTATGGCTACACCTTC.

The chain uses TRBV20-1 and TRBJ2-3, with 11 bases that match TRBD2. This CDR3 spans 15 amino acids. The ends lost 4 bases at V and 5 bases at J; junction bases unmatched: 8. Germline V gene data show CDR1 as DFQATT and CDR2 as SNEGSKA (reference sequence). In DNA form, the CDR3 reads TGCAGTGCTACGGCACTAGCGGGGGACCGAGATACGCAGTATTTT. It codes for CSATALAGDRDTQYF.

The chain couples TRBV5-1 to TRBJ1-1; D perhaps matches TRBD1 (5 bases). CDR1 SGHRS and CDR2 YFSETQ come from the germline V gene. Trimming stripped 3 bases from V and 11 bases from J, with 14 bases between. The CDR3 covers 12 residues. The CDR3 nucleotides read TGCGCCAGCAGCTCGGGACCCGAGGAGGCTTTCTTT. It is translated as CASSSGPEEAFF. The whole variable domain, remainder taken from reference TRBV5-1 and TRBJ1-1, is KAGVTQTPRYLIKTRGQQVTLSCSPISGHRSVSWYQQTPGQGLQFLFEYFSETQRNKGNFPGRFSGRQFSNSRSEMNVSTLELGDSALYLCASSSGPEEAFFGQGTRLTVV.

This clonotype was counted only a few times. This chain uses TRBV12-5 with TRBJ2-3; TRBD1 matches at 11 bases. The CDR3 length is 15 residues. Losses at the gene ends were 7 bases for V and 0 bases for J; bases not matched to a gene: 3. In germline, CDR1 is LGHNT, CDR2 FRNRAP. In DNA, the CDR3 is TGTGCTAGTGAACGGGACAGGGGGAGCACAGATACGCAGTATTTT. Translation: CASERDRGSTDTQYF. The complete variable domain, with remaining parts taken from reference TRBV12-5 and TRBJ2-3, reads DARVTQTPRHKVTEMGQEVTMRCQPILGHNTVFWYRQTMMQGLELLAYFRNRAPLDDSGMPKDRFSAEMPDATLATLKIQPSEPRDSAVYFCASERDRGSTDTQYFGPGTRLTVL.